The entry below describes one TCR beta chain. Antigen specificity is unknown. The CDR3 runs to 16 residues. With 3 bases removed from V and 3 bases from J, the gap between germline ends came to 18 bases. The germline gives CDR1 MGHRA, CDR2 YSYEKL. The data were taken from a study of cytomegalovirus exposure and HLA in healthy donors. Overall study results and limits: Accurate prediction of HLA-A and HLA-B alleles (for most subjects) was reportedly achieved from TCR beta sequences. Immune exposure information available was restricted to CMV serostatus.

The PCR contained 60 Vbeta and 13 Jbeta primers. Here immunoSEQ multiplex PCR was the method, and the copy in TCRdb shows in-frame clones only, minus some. Of 100,000 or so clones detected, 75% appear once; the ten largest clones hold approximately 1.3%. The V call is TRBV4-1, the J call TRBJ2-7; perhaps TRBD2 as D (5 bases). Sequencing was carried out using PBMCs. The receptor comes from a man aged 40-50 years in good health and CMV-seronegative. The CDR3 nucleotides read TGCGCCAGCAGCCACCCAGCGGAAGGACCCGTCTACGAGCAGTACTTC. Its protein is CASSHPAEGPVYEQYF.